This TCR beta chain was sequenced for a study of T cell repertoires in cytomegalovirus infection (dated by TCRdb to between 2017 and 2020). In terms of the full investigation: Alongside well-studied HLA-B-restricted epitopes, the peptide stimulations were aimed at recently identified HLA-C-restricted CMV epitopes, whose presentation resists viral immunomodulation. Because public TCR beta signatures pointed to carriage of CMV infection together with the matching HLA type, the HLA type of each donor mattered for the analysis. Summary of the overall study and its limitations: The ex vivo response was dominated by HLA-C-restricted CMV-specific TCR beta clonotypes, and the single most frequent clonotype in two of eight donors was supplied by these HLA-C-restricted clonotypes. In both this cohort and an independent cohort of some 380 donors, the cumulative frequency of public TCR beta family members distinguished carriers of CMV infection plus the relevant HLA type.

The sequencer listed for this sample is Illumina HiSeq 1500. Using fastp at Q25 and MiXCR, TCRdb reprocessed the public reads and kept productive beta chains. Rows with one shared CDR3 protein collapse into an entry with the most common genes and DNA. This sample lists about a million distinct CDR3 sequences; around 32% were detected once. The top ten hold more than 13% of the sample. This clonotype was detected many times. No cognate antigen has been identified for it. Within one base of it there is no much larger clone, and no base qualities were kept. From the cysteine up to the phenylalanine, the CDR3 has a length of 11 residues. Only CDR3 DNA is held: 33 bases, read in frame from base 1. Between the V and J ends, shortened by 5 bases and 7 bases respectively, the junction contains 3 bases. The germline V gene encodes CDR1 SEHNR and CDR2 FQNEAQ (reference sequence). According to the study, the label for this sample's treatment or condition signals: in vitro stimulation with specific CMV peptide epitopes to enrich CMV-specific T cells.

Sequences were derived from cultured CD8+ T cells from PBMCs, sampled from culture after CMV antigen stimulation. This clonotype was obtained from a human donor in good health (CMV status not recorded). Some clones in this sample may be carry-over from other donors' samples. The rearrangement joined TRBV7-9 to TRBJ1-6, with the D gene uncertain. The DNA sequence reads TGTGCCAGCAGCGGGAATTCACCCCTCCACTTT. Its protein product is CASSGNSPLHF.